This T cell receptor (beta chain) came from a study of T cells in Graves' hyperthyroidism and ophthalmopathy (dated by TCRdb to between 2018 and 2021). In terms of the full investigation: Peripheral blood was collected at initial diagnosis, before any treatment. TCR V-J signatures able to tell the groups apart were searched for in a discovery cohort of approximately 95 patients, of whom more than 40 had Graves' ophthalmopathy and roughly 59 had stable Graves' hyperthyroidism. Once sampling was done, hyperthyroidism patients were given methimazole at a starting dose of 30 mg daily, whereas ophthalmopathy patients were given high-dose intravenous methylprednisolone. For training and testing, the roughly 100 patients in the discovery cohort were randomly divided in a 7:3 ratio. The paper describes TCR Vbeta CDR3 sequencing of 130 to 150 peripheral blood samples, made up of around 41 ophthalmopathy patients, 70 to 75 hyperthyroidism patients and 17 progressor patients. Prospective prediction of ophthalmopathy was tested in an independent validation cohort consisting of some 19 hyperthyroidism patients and approximately 16 patients who later progressed to ophthalmopathy. The study also compared thyroid tissue and blood T-cell repertoires from 6 or 7 Graves' hyperthyroidism patients.

General study outcomes and caveats: No statistical method was used to set the sample size in advance, and investigators knew the group allocation. In validation, progression to ophthalmopathy was predicted by the model with around 71% sensitivity and 72.22% specificity, a median of roughly six months before onset. Blood samples also contained most of the expanded thyroid clonotypes (frequency above 0.001), which suggests that blood repertoires may reflect thyroid immune responses. A 13 V-J signature model separated ophthalmopathy from stable hyperthyroidism, with around 88% sensitivity and roughly 81% specificity in cross-validation and 80%/75% in testing.

The TCR beta CDR3 regions were amplified from RNA transcripts. The first round of RT-PCR for the TCR CDR3 was performed with the HTBI primer set and the Qiagen OneStep RT-PCR kit. Libraries were constructed in a second round of multiplex PCR, after which size selection and purification were performed. Libraries were sequenced paired-end with 100 bp reads on an Illumina HiSeq2000. In the authors' own workflow: SOAPnuke was used to process the raw data, throwing out any read that contained adapters or uncalled bases, had a mean Phred below 15, or lacked an exact constant-primer or identifier match. High-quality paired reads were merged using COPE v1.2.5, and each unique nucleotide sequence was defined as a clonotype. MiTCR v1.1 was used to align clonotypes to the IMGT TRBV, TRBD and TRBJ reference segments. The analysis was restricted to V-J combinations with a frequency above 0.0001, which together covered 99% to 99.2% of the repertoires. A TCS score was defined as the ratio of F50 (clonal expansion) to E x V (chaos), with BLOSUM62-based TCRdist applied between CDR3 peptides within each V-J. Welch's t-statistics and random forest reduced fewer than 550 V-J features to fewer than 15, which were used in a naive Bayes classifier (R e1071). TCRdb handled the public reads itself, with Q25 trimming in fastp and clone calling in MiXCR, and kept productive beta chains. Records with the same CDR3 protein are collapsed into one entry carrying the most frequent genes and DNA. TCRdb, not the authors, supplied the V and J calls. This sample comprises 600,000 to 650,000 distinct CDR3 sequences, less than 25% of them detected only once. Approximately 30% of the sample rests with the top ten.

In its sample, this clonotype was seen a few times. This clone's antigen is unknown. There are no base qualities to consult, and no much larger clone falls within one base. In the ophthalmopathy patients, disease was moderately to severely active, with a Clinical Activity Score of 3 or more, a NOSPECS grade of 4 or more, and a duration of less than 3 months. Exclusion was applied to patients with uncontrolled infections, other autoimmune diseases, pregnancy or lactation. Clinical symptoms, serum thyroxine and TRAb, thyroid ultrasound, and orbital computed tomography formed the basis for the diagnoses. PBMCs were separated from 10 ml of fresh peripheral blood using Ficoll-Paque density gradient centrifugation. Trizol reagent was used to extract total RNA, and RNA quality was then checked on an Agilent 2100 Bioanalyzer. From the cysteine through the phenylalanine, the CDR3 covers 13 amino acids. Of all the DNA, just the CDR3 is kept, 39 bases in frame from base 1. The trim is 7 bases for V and 1 base for J, with a gap of 11 bases between the germline ends. The germline V gene provides CDR1 MNHNS and CDR2 SASEGT.

Recombination linked TRBV6-1 to TRBJ2-7, with the identity of the D gene unclear. Sequencing used blood. This TCR derives from a man between 25 and 39 years old with Graves' ophthalmopathy. The CDR3 reads as follows: CASKSVLSYEQYF. The bases read TGTGCCAGCAAATCGGTCCTTTCCTACGAGCAGTACTTC.